This record looks at one TCR beta chain sequence and its context. Per the germline V gene, CDR1 is DFQATT and CDR2 is SNEGSKA (reference sequence). CDR3 size: 11 residues. Sequenced by immunoSEQ multiplex PCR; TCRdb stores in-frame clones only, minus some. Counted here are 2 million to 3 million clones, roughly 93% occurring once; the ten biggest clones make up approximately 0.37%. Adult donors, all healthy and HIV-negative, had no recent acute infections or vaccinations. This sample was taken from a study of shared clonotypes between healthy human individuals. Sequencing input: naive CD4+ T cells from PBMCs. Described subset: CD45RA+ positively selected. The rearrangement links TRBV20-1 to TRBJ2-5, with TRBD2 as a possible D gene (5 bases). The end of the DNA fits TRBJ2-7 better, so the J call may be wrong. This TCR came from a man between 18 and 35 years old in good health. Some clones in this sample may be carry-over from other donors' samples. CDR3 coding DNA: TGCAGTGCCCGGAGGACCTACGAGCAGTACTTC. The encoded protein is CSARRTYEQYF.